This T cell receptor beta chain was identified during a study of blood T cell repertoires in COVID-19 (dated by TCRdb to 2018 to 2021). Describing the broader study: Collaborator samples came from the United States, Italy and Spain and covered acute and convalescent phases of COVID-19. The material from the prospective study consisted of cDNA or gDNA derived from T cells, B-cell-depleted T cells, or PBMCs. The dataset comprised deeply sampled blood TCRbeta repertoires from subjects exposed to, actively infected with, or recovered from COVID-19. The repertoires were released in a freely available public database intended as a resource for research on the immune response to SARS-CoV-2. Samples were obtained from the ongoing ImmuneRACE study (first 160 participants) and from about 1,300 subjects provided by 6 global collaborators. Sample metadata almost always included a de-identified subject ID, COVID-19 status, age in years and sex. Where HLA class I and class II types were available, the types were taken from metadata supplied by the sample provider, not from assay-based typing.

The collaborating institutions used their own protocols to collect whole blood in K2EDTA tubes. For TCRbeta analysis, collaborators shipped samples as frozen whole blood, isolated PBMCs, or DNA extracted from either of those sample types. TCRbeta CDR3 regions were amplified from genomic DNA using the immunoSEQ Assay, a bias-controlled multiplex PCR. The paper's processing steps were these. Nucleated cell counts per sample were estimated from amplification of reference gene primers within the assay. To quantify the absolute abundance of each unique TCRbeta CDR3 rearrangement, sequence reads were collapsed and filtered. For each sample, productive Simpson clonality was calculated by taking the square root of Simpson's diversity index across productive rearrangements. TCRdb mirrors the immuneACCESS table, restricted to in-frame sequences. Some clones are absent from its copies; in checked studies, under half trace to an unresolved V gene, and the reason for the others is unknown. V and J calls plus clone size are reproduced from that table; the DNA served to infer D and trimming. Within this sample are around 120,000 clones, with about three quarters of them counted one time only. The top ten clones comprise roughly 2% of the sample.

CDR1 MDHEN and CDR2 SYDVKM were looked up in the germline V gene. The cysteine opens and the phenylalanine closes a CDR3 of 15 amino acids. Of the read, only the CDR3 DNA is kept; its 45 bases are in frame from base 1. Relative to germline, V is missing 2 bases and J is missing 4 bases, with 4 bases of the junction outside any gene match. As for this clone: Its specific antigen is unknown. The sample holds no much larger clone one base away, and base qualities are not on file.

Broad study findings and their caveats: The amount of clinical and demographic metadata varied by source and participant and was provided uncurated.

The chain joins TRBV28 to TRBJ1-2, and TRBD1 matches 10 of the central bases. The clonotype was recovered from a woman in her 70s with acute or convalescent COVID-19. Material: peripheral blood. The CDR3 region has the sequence CASSLPGTGAYGYTF. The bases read TGTGCCAGCAGTTTACCCGGGACAGGGGCCTATGGCTACACCTTC.